Listed below are T cell receptor beta chains from one sample, sequenced in a study of post-analysis software for immune sequencing data. TCRdb called the PCR reads again in MiXCR, with one record for every CDR3 protein. Among around 770,000 distinct CDR3 sequences, under 60% were seen once, and the ten largest hold approximately 5%. The specimen was blood. These receptor sequences come from a girl aged 5 to 17 with multiple sclerosis. Both conserved end residues are part of each CDR3. Fields, in order: clone size, J gene, V gene, D gene, CDR3 protein, CDR3 DNA. The D gene is left open where the match is weak. Rows give clone size only sometimes, using once, few, many, or a class for an expanded clone.

>few|TRBJ2-1|TRBV7-9|.
CASSFGSGNDPLRQFF
TGTGCCAGCAGCTTTGGTAGTGGGAATGATCCCCTCAGGCAGTTCTTC
>few|TRBJ2-1|TRBV12-3/TRBV12-4|.
CASSSDEQFF
TGTGCCAGCAGTTCCGATGAGCAGTTCTTC
>.|TRBJ2-7|TRBV15|.
CATSRGVGGVYEQYF
TGTGCCACCAGCAGAGGGGTGGGAGGCGTCTACGAGCAGTACTTC
>.|TRBJ2-1|TRBV10-1|.
CASSESLDSYNEQFF
TGCGCCAGCAGTGAGTCGCTAGATTCCTACAATGAGCAGTTCTTC
>.|TRBJ2-5|TRBV15|.
CATSSRGPETQYF
TGTGCCACCAGCTCGCGGGGGCCAGAGACCCAGTACTTC
>.|TRBJ2-5|TRBV28|TRBD2
CASSSPTGLAGRETQYF
TGTGCCAGCAGCTCTCCCACGGGACTAGCGGGACGAGAGACCCAGTACTTC
>.|TRBJ2-1|TRBV4-3|.
CASSHGRMEYNGQFF
TGCGCCAGCAGCCACGGGAGAATGGAATACAATGGACAGTTCTTC
>.|TRBJ1-2|TRBV7-9|.
CASSPQVHGYTF
TGTGCCAGCAGCCCGCAGGTCCATGGCTACACCTTC
>.|TRBJ2-1|TRBV7-9|TRBD2
CASSLDQLAVRPYNEQFF
TGTGCCAGCAGCTTAGACCAGCTAGCGGTGAGACCCTACAATGAGCAGTTCTTC
>.|TRBJ1-1|TRBV7-8|.
CASSPRVGRSITEAFF
TGTGCCAGCAGCCCGCGGGTCGGGCGATCAATTACTGAAGCTTTCTTT
>.|TRBJ2-4|TRBV11-2|TRBD1
CASSPNGDRGNIQYF
TGTGCCAGCAGTCCCAACGGGGACAGGGGAAACATTCAGTACTTC